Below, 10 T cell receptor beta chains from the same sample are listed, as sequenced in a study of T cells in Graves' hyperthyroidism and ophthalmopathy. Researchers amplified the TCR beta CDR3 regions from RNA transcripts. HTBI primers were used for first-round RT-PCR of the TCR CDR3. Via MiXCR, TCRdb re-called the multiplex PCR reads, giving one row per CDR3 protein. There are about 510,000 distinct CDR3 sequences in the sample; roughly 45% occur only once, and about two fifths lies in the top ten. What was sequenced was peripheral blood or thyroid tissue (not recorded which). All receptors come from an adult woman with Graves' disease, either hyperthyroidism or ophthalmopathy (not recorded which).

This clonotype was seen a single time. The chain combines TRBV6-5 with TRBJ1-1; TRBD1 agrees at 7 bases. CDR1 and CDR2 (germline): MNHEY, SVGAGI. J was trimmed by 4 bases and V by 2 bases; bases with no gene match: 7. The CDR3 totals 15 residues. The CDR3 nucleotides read TGTGCCAGCAGTTACCTCGACAGGGTAAGCACTGAAGCTTTCTTT. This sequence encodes CASSYLDRVSTEAFF.

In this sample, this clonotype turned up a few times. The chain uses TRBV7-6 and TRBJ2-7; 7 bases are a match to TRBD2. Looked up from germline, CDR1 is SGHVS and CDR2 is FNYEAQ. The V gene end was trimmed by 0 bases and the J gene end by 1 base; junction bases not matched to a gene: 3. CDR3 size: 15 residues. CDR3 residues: CASSLATSRSYEQYF. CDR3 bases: TGTGCCAGCAGCTTAGCGACTAGCCGTTCCTACGAGCAGTACTTC.

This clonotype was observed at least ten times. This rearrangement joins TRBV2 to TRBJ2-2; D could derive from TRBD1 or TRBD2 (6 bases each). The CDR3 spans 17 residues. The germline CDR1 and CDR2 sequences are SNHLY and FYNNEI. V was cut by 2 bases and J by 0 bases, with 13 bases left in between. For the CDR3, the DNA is TGTGCCAGCAGTGAACCCTTGGGGGGCCCGAACACCGGGGAGCTGTTTTTT. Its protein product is CASSEPLGGPNTGELFF.

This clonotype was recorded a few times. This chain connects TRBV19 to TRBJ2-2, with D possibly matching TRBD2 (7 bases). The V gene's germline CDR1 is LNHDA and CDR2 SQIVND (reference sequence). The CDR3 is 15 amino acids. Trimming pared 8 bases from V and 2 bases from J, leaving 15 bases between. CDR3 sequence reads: CASVGGALNTGELFF. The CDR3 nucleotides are TGTGCCAGTGTGGGGGGGGCACTCAACACCGGGGAGCTGTTTTTT. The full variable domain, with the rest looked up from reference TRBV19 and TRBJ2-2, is DGGITQSPKYLFRKEGQNVTLSCEQNLNHDAMYWYRQDPGQGLRLIYYSQIVNDFQKGDIAEGYSVSREKKESFPLTVTSAQKNPTAFYLCASVGGALNTGELFFGEGSRLTVL.

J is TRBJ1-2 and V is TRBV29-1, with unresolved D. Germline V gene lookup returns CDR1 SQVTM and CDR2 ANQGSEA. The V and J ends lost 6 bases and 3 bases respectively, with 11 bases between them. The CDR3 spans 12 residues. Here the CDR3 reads CSVVSWDYGYTF. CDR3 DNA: TGCAGCGTGGTATCCTGGGACTATGGCTACACCTTC.

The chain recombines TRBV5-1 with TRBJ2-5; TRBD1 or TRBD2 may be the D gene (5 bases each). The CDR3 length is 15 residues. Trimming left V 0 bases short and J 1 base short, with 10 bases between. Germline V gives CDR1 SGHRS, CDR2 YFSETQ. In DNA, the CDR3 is TGCGCCAGCAGCTTGGGTTCGGGACGCCAAGAGACCCAGTACTTC. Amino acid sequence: CASSLGSGRQETQYF.

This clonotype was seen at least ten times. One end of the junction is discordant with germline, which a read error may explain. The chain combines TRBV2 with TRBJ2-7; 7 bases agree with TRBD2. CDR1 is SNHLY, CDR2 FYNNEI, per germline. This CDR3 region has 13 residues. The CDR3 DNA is TGTGCCAGCACGCGGGAGCCCTCCAACGAGCAGTACTTC. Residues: CASTREPSNEQYF.

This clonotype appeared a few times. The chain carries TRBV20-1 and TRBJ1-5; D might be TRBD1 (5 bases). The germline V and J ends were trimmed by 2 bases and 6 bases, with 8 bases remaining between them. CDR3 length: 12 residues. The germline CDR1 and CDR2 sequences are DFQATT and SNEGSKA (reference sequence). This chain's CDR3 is CSARQGVQPQHF. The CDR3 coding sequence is TGCAGTGCTAGACAGGGCGTTCAGCCCCAGCATTTT.

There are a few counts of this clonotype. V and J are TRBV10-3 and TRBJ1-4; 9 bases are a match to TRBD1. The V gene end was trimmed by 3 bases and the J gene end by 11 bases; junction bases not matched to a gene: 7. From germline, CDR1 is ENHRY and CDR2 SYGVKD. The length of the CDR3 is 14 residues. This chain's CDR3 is CAISDGTGRGKLFF. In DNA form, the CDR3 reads TGTGCCATCAGTGATGGGACAGGGAGGGGGAAACTGTTTTTT.

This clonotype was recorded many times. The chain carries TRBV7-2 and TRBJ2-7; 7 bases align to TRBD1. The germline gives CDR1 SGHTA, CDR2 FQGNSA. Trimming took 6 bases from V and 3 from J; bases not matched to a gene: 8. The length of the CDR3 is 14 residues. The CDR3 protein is CASRPDRSYYEQYF. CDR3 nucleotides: TGTGCCAGCAGACCGGACAGGTCCTACTACGAGCAGTACTTC.